A single sample is the source of the 5 T cell receptor beta chains below, sequenced in a study of T cells after yellow fever vaccination. TCRdb independently ran MiXCR on the 5' RACE reads; one entry per CDR3 protein. Among about 400,000 distinct CDR3 sequences listed, 6.2% were seen once. The starting material was PBMCs, obtained 5 days after the yellow fever booster vaccination. These receptors were taken from a man aged 30 to 45 who received the YFV17D yellow fever vaccine.

The chain joins TRBV20-1 to TRBJ2-5; D may be TRBD1 (5 bases). V lost 4 bases to trimming and J lost 5 bases, with 23 bases between them. CDR1 DFQATT and CDR2 SNEGSKA come from the germline V gene (reference sequence). The CDR3 has 16 residues. The CDR3 region has the DNA TGCAGTGCTATTTTTTCTGCAGGGCGGTCGGTCGAGACCCAGTACTTC. Protein sequence: CSAIFSAGRSVETQYF.

This clonotype has ten or more counts. The chain is built from TRBV20-1 and TRBJ1-4; D remains unclear. The germline V and J ends were trimmed by 3 bases and 6 bases, with 8 bases remaining between them. The length of the CDR3 is 12 residues. CDR1 and CDR2 (germline): DFQATT, SNEGSKA (reference sequence). In nucleotides, the CDR3 is TGCAGTGCTAGCCGGGTCCATGAAAAACTGTTTTTT. It translates to CSASRVHEKLFF.

A few counts support this clonotype. The J gene is TRBJ2-3, the V gene TRBV20-1; maybe TRBD2 (6 bases). The CDR3 has 15 residues. Germline V gives CDR1 DFQATT, CDR2 SNEGSKA (reference sequence). Trimming removed 1 base at V and 2 bases at J, with 13 bases between. Here the CDR3 reads CSARAGLKNTDTQYF. CDR3 coding DNA: TGCAGTGCTAGAGCGGGACTGAAGAACACAGATACGCAGTATTTT.

Ten or more counts support this clonotype. The chain employs TRBV7-2 and TRBJ2-5, with 10 positions matching TRBD1. V gave up 3 bases and J gave up 3 bases; unmatched junction bases: 1. This CDR3 is 14 amino acids long. Germline assignment: CDR1 SGHTA and CDR2 FQGNSA. CDR3 nucleotide sequence: TGTGCCAGCAGCTTTGGGACAGGGGAAGAGACCCAGTACTTC. Amino acid sequence: CASSFGTGEETQYF.

This clonotype has at least ten counts. V usage is TRBV20-1 and J usage is TRBJ2-7, with 7 positions matching TRBD1. V lost 2 bases, J lost 5 bases, and 3 bases stayed unmatched. Germline loops: CDR1 DFQATT, CDR2 SNEGSKA (reference sequence). CDR3 length: 12 residues. CDR3 sequence: CSARRQGDEQYF. The CDR3 DNA reads TGCAGTGCTAGAAGGCAGGGGGACGAGCAGTACTTC.